This T cell receptor beta chain emerged from a study of response to subunit inactivated influenza vaccine. Study-wide results and caveats: The authors offered the suggestion that each seasonal influenza vaccination recruits few new T cells.

About this clonotype: Its antigen is still unknown.

CDR3 size: 16 residues. CDR1 and CDR2 (germline): SGHKS, YYEKEE (reference sequence). V shed 1 base and J 5 bases; nucleotides not matched to a gene: 8. MiXCR, run by TCRdb on the RT-PCR reads, gives a single entry per CDR3 protein. Of 500,000 to 600,000 distinct CDR3 sequences listed, about 17% are singletons. This sequence originates from a man between 50 and 75 years old who received an inactivated influenza vaccine. The sequencing used CD4+ T cells sorted from PBMCs, collected about 24 months after vaccination. V usage is TRBV5-5 and J usage is TRBJ2-2; 7 bases are a match to TRBD1. DNA for the CDR3: TGTGCCAGCAGCTTGTCGACAGGGCGATTAACCGGGGAGCTGTTTTTT. It specifies CASSLSTGRLTGELFF.